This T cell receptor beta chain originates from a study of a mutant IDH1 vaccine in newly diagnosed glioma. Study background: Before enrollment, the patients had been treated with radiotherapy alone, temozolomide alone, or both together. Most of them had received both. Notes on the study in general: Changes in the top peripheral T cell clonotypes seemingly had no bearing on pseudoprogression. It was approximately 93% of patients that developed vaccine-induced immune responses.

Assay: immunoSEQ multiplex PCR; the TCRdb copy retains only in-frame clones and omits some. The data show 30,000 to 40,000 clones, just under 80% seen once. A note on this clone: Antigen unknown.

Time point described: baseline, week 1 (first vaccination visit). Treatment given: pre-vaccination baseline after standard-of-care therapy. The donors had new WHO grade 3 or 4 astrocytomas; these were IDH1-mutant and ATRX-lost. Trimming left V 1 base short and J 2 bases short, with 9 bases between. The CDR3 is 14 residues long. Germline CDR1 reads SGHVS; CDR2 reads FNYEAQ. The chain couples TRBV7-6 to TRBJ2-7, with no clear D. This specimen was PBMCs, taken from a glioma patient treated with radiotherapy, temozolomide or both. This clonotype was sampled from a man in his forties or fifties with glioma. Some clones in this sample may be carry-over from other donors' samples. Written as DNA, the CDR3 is TGTGCCAGCAGCTTAGGGCCAGATACCTACGAGCAGTACTTC. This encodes CASSLGPDTYEQYF.